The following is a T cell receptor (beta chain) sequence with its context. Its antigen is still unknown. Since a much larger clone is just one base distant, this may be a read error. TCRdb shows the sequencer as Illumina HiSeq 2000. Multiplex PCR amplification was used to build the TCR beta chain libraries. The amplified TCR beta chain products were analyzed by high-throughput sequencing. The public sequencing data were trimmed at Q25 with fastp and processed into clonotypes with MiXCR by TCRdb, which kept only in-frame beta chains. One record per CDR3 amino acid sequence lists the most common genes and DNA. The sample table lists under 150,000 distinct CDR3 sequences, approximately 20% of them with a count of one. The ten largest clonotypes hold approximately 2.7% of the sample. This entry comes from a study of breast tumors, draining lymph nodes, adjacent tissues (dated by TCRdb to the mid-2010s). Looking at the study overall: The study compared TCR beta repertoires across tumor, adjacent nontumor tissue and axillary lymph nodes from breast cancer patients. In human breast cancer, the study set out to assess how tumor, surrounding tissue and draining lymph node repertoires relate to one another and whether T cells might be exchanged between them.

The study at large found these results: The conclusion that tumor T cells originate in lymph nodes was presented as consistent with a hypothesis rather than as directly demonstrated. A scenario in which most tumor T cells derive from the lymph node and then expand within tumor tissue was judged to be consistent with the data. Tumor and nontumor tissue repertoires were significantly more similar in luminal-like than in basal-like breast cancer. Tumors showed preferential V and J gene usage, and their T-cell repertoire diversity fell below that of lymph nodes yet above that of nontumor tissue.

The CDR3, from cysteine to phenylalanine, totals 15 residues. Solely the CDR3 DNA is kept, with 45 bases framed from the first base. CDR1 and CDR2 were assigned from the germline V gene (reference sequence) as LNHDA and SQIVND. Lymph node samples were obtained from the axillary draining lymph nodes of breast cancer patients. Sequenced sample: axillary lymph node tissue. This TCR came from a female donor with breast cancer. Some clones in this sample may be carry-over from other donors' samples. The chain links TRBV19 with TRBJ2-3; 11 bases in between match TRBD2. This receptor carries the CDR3 CAGSMGLAGTDTQYF. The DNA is TGTGCCGGTAGTATGGGACTAGCGGGCACAGATACGCAGTATTTT.